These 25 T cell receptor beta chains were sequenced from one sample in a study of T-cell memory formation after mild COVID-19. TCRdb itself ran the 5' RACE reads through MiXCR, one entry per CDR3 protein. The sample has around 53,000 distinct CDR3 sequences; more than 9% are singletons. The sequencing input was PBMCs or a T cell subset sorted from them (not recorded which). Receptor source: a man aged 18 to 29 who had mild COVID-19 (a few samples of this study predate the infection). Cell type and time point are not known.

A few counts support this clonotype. The CDR3 loop is CASAQSGVGEQFF. Here the CDR3 DNA reads TGTGCTAGTGCCCAAAGTGGGGTGGGTGAGCAGTTCTTC. The chain joins TRBV12-5 to TRBJ2-1; no clear D gene. The V end lost 7 bases, the J end lost 9 bases, and 16 bases lay between the germline ends. CDR1 is LGHNT and CDR2 is FRNRAP in the germline V gene. This CDR3 region has 13 residues.

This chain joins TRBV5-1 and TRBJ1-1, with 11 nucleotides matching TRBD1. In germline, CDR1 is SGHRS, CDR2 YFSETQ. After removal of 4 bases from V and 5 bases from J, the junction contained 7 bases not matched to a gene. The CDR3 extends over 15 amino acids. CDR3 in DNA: TGCGCCAGCAGCCGCGATGGACAGGGGGCTACTGAAGCTTTCTTT. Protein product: CASSRDGQGATEAFF.

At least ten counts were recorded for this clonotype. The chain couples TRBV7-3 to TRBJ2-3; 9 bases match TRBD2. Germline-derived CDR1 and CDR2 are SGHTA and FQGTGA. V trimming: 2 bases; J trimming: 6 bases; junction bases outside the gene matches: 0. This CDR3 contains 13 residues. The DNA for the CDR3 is TGTGCCAGCAGCTTAGGACTAGCGGATACGCAGTATTTT. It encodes CASSLGLADTQYF.

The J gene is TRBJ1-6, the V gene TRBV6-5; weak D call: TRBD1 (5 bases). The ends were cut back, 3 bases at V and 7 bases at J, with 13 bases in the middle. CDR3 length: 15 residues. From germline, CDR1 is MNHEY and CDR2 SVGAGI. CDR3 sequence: CASSYGQGSNSPLHF. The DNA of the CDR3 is TGTGCCAGCAGTTATGGTCAGGGCTCGAATTCACCCCTCCACTTT.

In DNA, the CDR3 is TGCGCCAGCAGCCAAGTGGGTGAAAAACTGTTTTTT. Translating it yields CASSQVGEKLFF. This chain connects TRBV4-3 to TRBJ1-4; unclear D gene. The germline gives CDR1 LGHNA, CDR2 YSLEER. The V gene lost 1 base and the J gene lost 7 bases, with 4 bases spanning the gap. This CDR3 comprises 12 residues.

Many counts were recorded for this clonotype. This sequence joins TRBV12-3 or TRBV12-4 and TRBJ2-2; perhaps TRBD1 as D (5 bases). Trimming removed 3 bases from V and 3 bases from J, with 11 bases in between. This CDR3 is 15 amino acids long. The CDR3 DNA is TGTGCCAGCAGTTTCGGGCGCAGGGACACCGGGGAGCTGTTTTTT. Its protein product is CASSFGRRDTGELFF.

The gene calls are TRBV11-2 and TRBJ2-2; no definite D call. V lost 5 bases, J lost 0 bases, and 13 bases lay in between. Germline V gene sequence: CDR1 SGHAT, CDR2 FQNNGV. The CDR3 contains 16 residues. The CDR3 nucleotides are TGTGCCAGCAGCCCGAGGTCCTCCGCGAACACCGGGGAGCTGTTTTTT. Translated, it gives CASSPRSSANTGELFF.

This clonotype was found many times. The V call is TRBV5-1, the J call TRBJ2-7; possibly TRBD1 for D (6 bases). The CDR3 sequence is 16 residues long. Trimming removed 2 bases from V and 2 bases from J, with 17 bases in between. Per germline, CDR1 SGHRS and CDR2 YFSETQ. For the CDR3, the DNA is TGCGCCAGCAGCTTTCTCCTGGAGACAGGACCCTACGAGCAGTACTTC. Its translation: CASSFLLETGPYEQYF.

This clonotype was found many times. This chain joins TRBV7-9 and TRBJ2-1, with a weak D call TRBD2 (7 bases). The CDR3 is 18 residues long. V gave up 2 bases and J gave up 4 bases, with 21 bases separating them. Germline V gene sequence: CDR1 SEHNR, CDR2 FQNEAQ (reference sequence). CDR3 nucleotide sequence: TGTGCCAGCAGCTTATTTTCCGGGGGGCCTTCAACTTACAATGAGCAGTTCTTC. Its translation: CASSLFSGGPSTYNEQFF.

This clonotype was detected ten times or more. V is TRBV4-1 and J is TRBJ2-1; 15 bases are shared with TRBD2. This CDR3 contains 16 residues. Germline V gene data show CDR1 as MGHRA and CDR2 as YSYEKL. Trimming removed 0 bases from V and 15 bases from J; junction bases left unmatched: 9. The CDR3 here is CASSQDPGLAGGLPFF. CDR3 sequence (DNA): TGCGCCAGCAGCCAAGATCCGGGACTAGCGGGGGGCCTTCCGTTCTTC.

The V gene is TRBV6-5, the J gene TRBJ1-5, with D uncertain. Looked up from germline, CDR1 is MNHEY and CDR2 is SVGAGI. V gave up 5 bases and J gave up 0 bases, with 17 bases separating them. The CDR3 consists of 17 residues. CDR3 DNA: TGTGCCAGCAGTCAGGACCAAGCTGCTGATAGCAATCAGCCCCAGCATTTT. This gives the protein CASSQDQAADSNQPQHF.

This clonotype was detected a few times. DNA for the CDR3: TGCAGTGCTAGCCAGGGGGGAAGCTCCTATAATTCACCCCTCCACTTT. Its protein is CSASQGGSSYNSPLHF. V and J are TRBV20-1 and TRBJ1-6; 7 bases match TRBD1. CDR1 is DFQATT, CDR2 SNEGSKA, per germline (reference sequence). V shed 3 bases, J shed 0 bases, and the junction held 5 bases outside the gene matches. This CDR3 region has 16 residues.

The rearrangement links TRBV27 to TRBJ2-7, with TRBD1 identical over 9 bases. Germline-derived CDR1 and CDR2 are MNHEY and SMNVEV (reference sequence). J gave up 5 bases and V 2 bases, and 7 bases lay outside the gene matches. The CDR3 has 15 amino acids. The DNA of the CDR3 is TGTGCCAGCAGTTTAGGTGTGGACAGGGGCAACGAGCAGTACTTC. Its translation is CASSLGVDRGNEQYF.

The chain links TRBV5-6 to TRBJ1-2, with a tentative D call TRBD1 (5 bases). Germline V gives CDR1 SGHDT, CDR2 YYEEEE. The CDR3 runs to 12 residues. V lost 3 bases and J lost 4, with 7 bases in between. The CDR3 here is CASSSGVYGYTF. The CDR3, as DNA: TGTGCCAGCAGCTCGGGGGTCTATGGCTACACCTTC.

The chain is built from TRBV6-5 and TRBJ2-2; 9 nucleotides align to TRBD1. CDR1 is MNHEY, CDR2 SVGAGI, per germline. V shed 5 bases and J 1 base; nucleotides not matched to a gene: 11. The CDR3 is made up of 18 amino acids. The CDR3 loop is CASSVQYPGQGNTGELFF. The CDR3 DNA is TGTGCCAGCAGTGTACAATATCCGGGACAGGGGAACACCGGGGAGCTGTTTTTT.

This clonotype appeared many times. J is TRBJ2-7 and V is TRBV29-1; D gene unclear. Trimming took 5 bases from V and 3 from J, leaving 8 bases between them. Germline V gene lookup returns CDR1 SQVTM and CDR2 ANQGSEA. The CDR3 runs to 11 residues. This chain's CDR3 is CSVSQNYEQYF. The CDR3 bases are TGCAGCGTTAGTCAGAACTACGAGCAGTACTTC.

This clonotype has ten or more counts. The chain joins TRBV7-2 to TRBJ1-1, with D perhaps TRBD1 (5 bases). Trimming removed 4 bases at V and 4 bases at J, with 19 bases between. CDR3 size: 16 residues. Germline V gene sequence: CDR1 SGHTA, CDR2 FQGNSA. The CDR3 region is CASSYDGRGSGTEAFF. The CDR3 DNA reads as TGTGCCAGCAGCTATGACGGACGGGGGAGCGGCACTGAAGCTTTCTTT.

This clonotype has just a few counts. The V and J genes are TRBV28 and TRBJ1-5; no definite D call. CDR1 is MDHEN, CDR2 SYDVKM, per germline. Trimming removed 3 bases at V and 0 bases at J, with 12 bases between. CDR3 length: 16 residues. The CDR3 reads CASSLGSIYSNQPQHF. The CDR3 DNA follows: TGTGCCAGCAGTTTGGGGTCGATATATAGCAATCAGCCCCAGCATTTT.

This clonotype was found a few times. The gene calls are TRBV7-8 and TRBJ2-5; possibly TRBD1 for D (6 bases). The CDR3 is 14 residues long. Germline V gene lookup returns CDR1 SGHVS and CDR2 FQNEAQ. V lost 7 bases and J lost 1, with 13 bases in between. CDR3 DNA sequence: TGTGCCAGCACCCCCGGACAGATCCAAGAGACCCAGTACTTC. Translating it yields CASTPGQIQETQYF. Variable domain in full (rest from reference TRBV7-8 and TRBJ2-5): GAGVSQSPRYKVAKRGQDVALRCDPISGHVSLFWYQQALGQGPEFLTYFQNEAQLDKSGLPSDRFFAERPEGSVSTLKIQRTQQEDSAVYLCASTPGQIQETQYFGPGTRLLVL.

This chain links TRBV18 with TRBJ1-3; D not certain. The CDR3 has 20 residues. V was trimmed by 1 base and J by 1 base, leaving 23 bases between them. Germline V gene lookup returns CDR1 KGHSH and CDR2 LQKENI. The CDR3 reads CASSPRRFGISGTSGNTIYF. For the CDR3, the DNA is TGTGCCAGCTCACCACGGCGTTTTGGAATAAGTGGTACTTCTGGAAACACCATATATTTT.

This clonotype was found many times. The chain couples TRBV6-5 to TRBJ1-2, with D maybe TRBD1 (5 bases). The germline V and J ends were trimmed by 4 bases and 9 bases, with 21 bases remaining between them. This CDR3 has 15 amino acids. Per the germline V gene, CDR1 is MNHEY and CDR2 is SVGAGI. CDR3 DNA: TGTGCCAGCAGTTCCCGGGGGACGGCGGGAAGGAGCTACACCTTC. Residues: CASSSRGTAGRSYTF.

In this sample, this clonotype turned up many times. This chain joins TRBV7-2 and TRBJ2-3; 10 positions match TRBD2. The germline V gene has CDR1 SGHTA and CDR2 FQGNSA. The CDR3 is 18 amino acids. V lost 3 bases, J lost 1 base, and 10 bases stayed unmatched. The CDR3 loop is CASSFNSGGRLGTDTQYF. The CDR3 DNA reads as TGTGCCAGCAGCTTTAATAGCGGGGGGCGATTAGGCACAGATACGCAGTATTTT.

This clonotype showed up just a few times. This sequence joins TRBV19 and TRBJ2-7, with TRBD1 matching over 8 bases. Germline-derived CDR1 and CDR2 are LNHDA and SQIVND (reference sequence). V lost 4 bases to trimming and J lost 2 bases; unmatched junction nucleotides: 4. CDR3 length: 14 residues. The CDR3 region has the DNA TGTGCCAGTAGTAGACAGGGGATAACCTACGAGCAGTACTTC. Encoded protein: CASSRQGITYEQYF.

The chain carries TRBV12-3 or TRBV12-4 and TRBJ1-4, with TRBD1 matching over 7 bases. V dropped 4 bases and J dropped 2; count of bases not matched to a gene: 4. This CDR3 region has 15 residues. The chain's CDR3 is CASSSNRGTNEKLFF. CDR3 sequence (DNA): TGTGCCAGCAGTTCGAACAGGGGTACTAATGAAAAACTGTTTTTT.

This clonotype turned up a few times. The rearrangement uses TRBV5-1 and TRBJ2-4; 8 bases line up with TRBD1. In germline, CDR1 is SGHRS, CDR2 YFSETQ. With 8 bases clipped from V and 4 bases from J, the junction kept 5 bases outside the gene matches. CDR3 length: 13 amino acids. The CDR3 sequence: CASTGQVKNIQYF. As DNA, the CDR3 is TGCGCCAGTACGGGACAGGTTAAAAACATTCAGTACTTC.